This passage covers 31 T cell receptor beta chains from one sample sequenced in a study of spatial heterogeneity in lung cancer. Study findings and constraints: Intratumoral expanded alpha and beta TCR counts were found to track tumor mutation counts.

Time point defined: sample taken at primary tumor resection. Their specific antigens are unknown. TCRdb re-called the 5' RACE reads through MiXCR, storing one row per CDR3 protein. The sample includes several thousand distinct CDR3 sequences, around 15% of them seen just once. The sequenced sample was lung tumor tissue, obtained at surgery. The receptors shown here come from a male donor with early-stage non-small cell lung cancer.

This clonotype was detected many times. This chain uses TRBV29-1 with TRBJ2-5; no clear D gene. In germline, CDR1 is SQVTM, CDR2 ANQGSEA. The CDR3 contains 13 residues. The V gene lost 2 bases and the J gene lost 5 bases, with 12 bases spanning the gap. For the CDR3, the DNA is TGCAGCGTTGAACGGAATGTGGGGGAGACCCAGTACTTC. Protein sequence: CSVERNVGETQYF. The whole variable domain, remainder taken from reference TRBV29-1 and TRBJ2-5, is SAVISQKPSRDICQRGTSLTIQCQVDSQVTMMFWYRQQPGQSLTLIATANQGSEATYESGFVIDKFPISRPNLTFSTLTVSNMSPEDSSIYLCSVERNVGETQYFGPGTRLLVL.

This clonotype has at least ten counts. This chain joins TRBV15 and TRBJ2-1, with 12 positions matching TRBD1. CDR3 length: 19 amino acids. Unmatched junction bases numbered 12, after V lost 0 bases and J lost 6 bases. Germline V lookup: CDR1 LNHNV, CDR2 YYDKDF (reference sequence). The CDR3 region has the DNA TGTGCCACCAGCAGAGATCAACCGGGACAGGGGGCGTTGGTCAATGAGCAGTTCTTC. Residues: CATSRDQPGQGALVNEQFF.

This clonotype was seen repeatedly, ten times or more. The genes are TRBV20-1 and TRBJ2-2, with a weak D call TRBD1 (6 bases). This CDR3 region has 15 residues. V was shortened by 3 bases and J by 5 bases, with 16 bases between the two germline ends. Germline V CDR1 and CDR2: DFQATT, SNEGSKA (reference sequence). The CDR3 nucleotides read TGCAGTGCTAGGAAAACAGGGATTAGGACCGGGGAGCTGTTTTTT. Its protein is CSARKTGIRTGELFF.

This clonotype is labeled large (0.1 to 1%). One end of the junction is discordant with germline, which a read error may explain. This sequence joins TRBV7-7 and TRBJ2-6, with 7 bases lining up with TRBD1. Germline assignment: CDR1 SSHAT and CDR2 FNYEAQ (reference sequence). The CDR3 covers 18 residues. The CDR3 bases are TGTGCTAGCAGCCCATACAGGGGAACCACCTCTGGGGCCAACGTCCTGACTTTC. It is translated as CASSPYRGTTSGANVLTF.

By frequency in the sample, this clonotype is medium-sized. The V and J genes are TRBV30 and TRBJ2-4, with unresolved D. The ends were cut back, 2 bases at V and 3 bases at J, with 11 bases in the middle. The CDR3 totals 14 residues. CDR1 is GTSNPN and CDR2 is SVGIG in the germline V gene (reference sequence). CDR3 DNA: TGTGCCTGGAGTAAAGTTGCAGACAAAAACATTCAGTACTTC. Translated, it gives CAWSKVADKNIQYF.

There are many counts of this clonotype. The genes are TRBV6-5 and TRBJ1-3, with a tentative D call TRBD1 (6 bases). Germline CDR1 and CDR2: MNHEY and SVGAGI. Trimming took off 4 bases at V and 2 bases at J, with 12 bases between the two ends. The length of the CDR3 is 15 residues. CDR3 DNA: TGTGCCAGCAGTTCACAGGGTCGACCTGGAAACACCATATATTTT. Translated: CASSSQGRPGNTIYF.

By share of the sample, this clonotype is medium-sized. The rearrangement links TRBV2 to TRBJ2-2; tentatively, D is TRBD2 (5 bases). The V end lost 1 base, the J end lost 6 bases, and 9 bases lay between the germline ends. Germline V CDR1 and CDR2: SNHLY, FYNNEI. CDR3 length: 14 residues. In DNA form, the CDR3 reads TGTGCCAGCAGTGAAGACCGGCGGGCCGGGGAGCTGTTTTTT. It translates to CASSEDRRAGELFF.

This clonotype is medium-sized (0.01 to 0.1%) in the sample. CDR3 sequence: CASTQDRGETQYF. CDR3 DNA sequence: TGTGCCAGCACCCAGGACAGGGGGGAGACCCAGTACTTC. The V and J genes are TRBV11-2 and TRBJ2-5; the match to TRBD1 covers 10 bases. Germline V gene data show CDR1 as SGHAT and CDR2 as FQNNGV. The CDR3 extends over 13 amino acids. V lost 7 bases, J lost 5 bases, and 4 bases stayed unmatched.

The chain recombines TRBV6-2 or TRBV6-3 with TRBJ1-4; D gene unclear. V was pared by 8 bases and J by 4 bases, with 11 bases between. Germline assignment: CDR1 MNHEY and CDR2 SVGEGT. This CDR3 spans 13 amino acids. The CDR3 DNA reads TGTGCCAGCTGCCGAGATTTTAATGAAAAACTGTTTTTT. Protein sequence: CASCRDFNEKLFF.

This clonotype is large (0.1 to 1%) by share. The chain joins TRBV4-3 to TRBJ2-6; D tentatively fits TRBD1 or TRBD2 (5 bases each). CDR3 length: 17 amino acids. Looked up from germline, CDR1 is LGHNA and CDR2 is YSLEER. Trimming cost V 0 bases and J 0 bases, with 9 bases left between them. The CDR3 coding sequence is TGCGCCAGCAGCCAAGATGGGGACGCCTCTGGGGCCAACGTCCTGACTTTC. This translates into CASSQDGDASGANVLTF.

The V and J genes are TRBV7-9 and TRBJ1-6; TRBD1 is a possible D gene (5 bases). Germline V lookup: CDR1 SEHNR, CDR2 FQNEAQ (reference sequence). The V end lost 10 bases, the J end lost 12 bases, and 19 bases lay between the germline ends. The CDR3 covers 13 residues. The CDR3 DNA follows: TGTGCCACGACCCGTGGGACCGCGGAACCCCTCCACTTT. It yields the protein CATTRGTAEPLHF.

By sample share, this clonotype is large. This chain joins TRBV5-1 and TRBJ1-1; D is unresolved. Deletions cut 4 bases from V and 4 bases from J, with 11 bases between. This CDR3 comprises 13 residues. Germline loops: CDR1 SGHRS, CDR2 YFSETQ. The CDR3 DNA reads TGCGCCAGCAGCCTAGGACTGAGCACTGAAGCTTTCTTT. This sequence encodes CASSLGLSTEAFF.

This clonotype has at least ten counts. The chain is built from TRBV6-2 or TRBV6-3 and TRBJ2-1, with D possibly being TRBD2 (6 bases). V was clipped by 6 bases and J by 0 bases, with 18 bases between them. The CDR3 is 17 amino acids. Germline V gene lookup returns CDR1 MNHEY and CDR2 SVGEGT. The CDR3 sequence is CASRALLALSSYNEQFF. The DNA of the CDR3 is TGTGCCAGCAGGGCCCTCCTAGCGCTAAGCTCCTACAATGAGCAGTTCTTC.

This clonotype is medium-sized (0.01 to 0.1%) by share. The J gene is TRBJ2-1, the V gene TRBV20-1, with TRBD2 as a possible D gene (6 bases). V shed 3 bases and J shed 8 bases, with 14 bases lying between them. The germline gives CDR1 DFQATT, CDR2 SNEGSKA (reference sequence). The CDR3 is 13 amino acids. CDR3 residues: CSASSREKDEQFF. CDR3 bases: TGCAGTGCTAGTTCTCGGGAGAAGGATGAGCAGTTCTTC.

This clonotype is medium-sized by share. This chain links TRBV7-8 with TRBJ1-5; maybe TRBD1 (6 bases). The CDR3 has 15 residues. Trimming took off 3 bases at V and 4 bases at J, with 13 bases between the two ends. CDR1 SGHVS and CDR2 FQNEAQ come from the germline V gene. The CDR3 protein is CASSFGGRENQPQHF. For the CDR3, the DNA is TGTGCCAGCAGCTTCGGGGGGCGAGAAAATCAGCCCCAGCATTTT.

V is TRBV19 and J is TRBJ2-1; TRBD2 aligns across 8 bases. Germline lookup yields CDR1 LNHDA and CDR2 SQIVND (reference sequence). The V segment lost 1 base and the J segment 0 bases; nucleotides outside the gene matches: 8. This CDR3 is built from 18 residues. CDR3 in DNA: TGTGCCAGTAGTATAGGAGCGGGAGCACTGAGCTCCTACAATGAGCAGTTCTTC. Translated: CASSIGAGALSSYNEQFF. Full variable domain (missing parts from reference TRBV19 and TRBJ2-1): DGGITQSPKYLFRKEGQNVTLSCEQNLNHDAMYWYRQDPGQGLRLIYYSQIVNDFQKGDIAEGYSVSREKKESFPLTVTSAQKNPTAFYLCASSIGAGALSSYNEQFFGPGTRLTVL.

As to this clonotype: It may be a read error: a sequence one base away is much more abundant. The V gene is TRBV11-3, the J gene TRBJ2-3; tentative D call: TRBD2 (5 bases). Per germline, CDR1 SGHNT and CDR2 YENEEA. The CDR3 has 11 amino acids. CDR3 nucleotide sequence: TGTGCCTGCAGTCGCGGGTATACGCAGTATTTT. Protein product: CACSRGYTQYF. The entire variable domain, with the rest obtained from reference TRBV11-3 and TRBJ2-3, is as follows: EAGVVQSPRYKIIEKKQPVAFWCNPISGHNTLYWYLQNLGQGPELLIRYENEEAVDDSQLPKDRFSAERLKGVDSTLKIQPAELGDSAVYLCACSRGYTQYFGPGTRLTVL.

Judged by abundance, this clonotype is medium-sized (0.01 to 0.1%). This sequence joins TRBV5-6 and TRBJ1-2; possibly TRBD1 for D (6 bases). Germline V gene sequence: CDR1 SGHDT, CDR2 YYEEEE. There are 14 residues in the CDR3. Between the trimmed V and J ends, which lost 4 bases and 4 bases, there was a span of 14 bases. Here the CDR3 DNA reads TGTGCCAGCAGCACGAGACAGGCGATCTATGGCTACACCTTC. This codes for CASSTRQAIYGYTF.

This clonotype is medium-sized (0.01 to 0.1%) within its sample. The rearrangement links TRBV27 to TRBJ1-1, with a tentative D call TRBD1 (6 bases). This CDR3 region has 16 residues. Germline V gene data show CDR1 as MNHEY and CDR2 as SMNVEV (reference sequence). Trimming left V 5 bases short and J 0 bases short, with 16 bases between. CDR3 in DNA: TGTGCCAGCAGTCCGCTGGGGGGCGGGATGAACACTGAAGCTTTCTTT. Residues: CASSPLGGGMNTEAFF.

The chain has TRBV6-4 and TRBJ2-3; the match to TRBD2 covers 11 bases. The CDR3 loop spans 20 amino acids. CDR1 is MRHNA, CDR2 SNTAGT, per germline. With 2 bases clipped from V and 0 bases from J, the junction kept 13 bases outside the gene matches. CDR3 nucleotide sequence: TGTGCCAGCAGTGACGGGACTAGCGGACACCCCTGCCCTAGCACAGATACGCAGTATTTT. Its translation is CASSDGTSGHPCPSTDTQYF.

This clonotype was observed at least ten times. The genes are TRBV7-2 and TRBJ2-5; unclear D gene. This CDR3 has 13 residues. The germline CDR1 and CDR2 sequences are SGHTA and FQGNSA. Trimming pared 1 base from V and 5 bases from J, leaving 8 bases between. CDR3 in DNA: TGTGCCAGCAGCTTAGGGCGGCGGGAGACCCAGTACTTC. Protein product: CASSLGRRETQYF.

This clonotype is deemed medium-sized. This rearrangement joins TRBV6-2 or TRBV6-3 to TRBJ2-5, with D possibly TRBD2 on 5 matching bases. The germline CDR1 and CDR2 sequences are MNHEY and SVGEGT. Trimming left V 6 bases short and J 4 bases short, with 24 bases between. The CDR3 is 17 residues long. This CDR3 reads CASSPSKPGGRGETQYF. CDR3 bases: TGTGCCAGCAGCCCATCCAAGCCCGGAGGCCGGGGAGAGACCCAGTACTTC.

This clonotype ranks as medium-sized (0.01 to 0.1%). The chain couples TRBV4-3 to TRBJ2-1, with TRBD2 matching over 7 bases. Germline V gene data show CDR1 as LGHNA and CDR2 as YSLEER. The CDR3 is made up of 15 amino acids. The V and J ends lost 0 bases and 9 bases, in that order; junction bases with no gene match: 8. The CDR3 loop reads CASSQEVLAEAEQFF. CDR3 DNA sequence: TGCGCCAGCAGCCAAGAAGTCCTAGCGGAGGCTGAGCAGTTCTTC.

This clonotype is judged medium-sized. CDR3 sequence (DNA): TGTGCCAGCAGTTTACTGAGGGTTCAAAACACCGGGGAGCTGTTTTTT. Translation: CASSLLRVQNTGELFF. The chain uses TRBV27 and TRBJ2-2; possible D gene TRBD2, 5 bases. This CDR3 comprises 16 residues. Germline V gene lookup returns CDR1 MNHEY and CDR2 SMNVEV (reference sequence). V was trimmed by 2 bases and J by 2 bases, leaving 12 bases between them.

This clonotype was recorded once. One junction end disagrees with the germline gene, perhaps due to a read error. The V call is TRBV24-1, the J call TRBJ2-2, with D perhaps given as TRBD1 or TRBD2 (5 bases each). Germline CDR1 and CDR2: KGHDR and SFDVKD. The CDR3 contains 17 residues. The CDR3 bases are TGTGCCACCAGTGAGAGGGCGACAGCCCAGAACAGCGGGGAGCTGTTTTTT. It yields the protein CATSERATAQNSGELFF.

This clonotype is labeled medium-sized. The chain has TRBV5-4 and TRBJ2-3; D is ambiguous. The V end lost 4 bases, the J end lost 1 base, and 10 bases lay between the germline ends. Germline V gene sequence: CDR1 SGHNT, CDR2 YYREEE (reference sequence). This CDR3 comprises 14 residues. The CDR3, as DNA: TGTGCCAGCAGCCTGCCCAAGGGCACAGATACGCAGTATTTT. It specifies CASSLPKGTDTQYF.

The chain combines TRBV20-1 with TRBJ2-7; tentative D call: TRBD2 (6 bases). This CDR3 comprises 13 residues. Trimming took off 6 bases at V and 1 base at J, with 13 bases between the two ends. The germline gives CDR1 DFQATT, CDR2 SNEGSKA (reference sequence). CDR3 bases: TGCAGTGCAGGGACTCCTTTATCCTACGAGCAGTACTTC. This translates into CSAGTPLSYEQYF.

This clonotype is categorized as medium-sized (0.01 to 0.1%). This chain links TRBV20-1 with TRBJ2-1, with 7 bases aligning to TRBD2. Looked up from germline, CDR1 is DFQATT and CDR2 is SNEGSKA (reference sequence). V was pared by 0 bases and J by 7 bases, with 9 bases of the junction left unmatched. This CDR3 region has 15 residues. This CDR3 is CSARDGGRANNEQFF. The CDR3 bases are TGCAGTGCTAGAGACGGAGGGAGGGCCAATAATGAGCAGTTCTTC.

This clonotype was observed a few times. This rearrangement joins TRBV5-4 to TRBJ2-1; TRBD2 matches at 10 bases. V lost 0 bases and J lost 0; bases outside the gene matches: 6. CDR1 and CDR2 (germline): SGHNT, YYREEE (reference sequence). There are 18 residues in the CDR3. The CDR3 sequence: CASSLGLAGLSSYNEQFF. CDR3 nucleotides: TGTGCCAGCAGCTTGGGACTAGCGGGCCTGAGCTCCTACAATGAGCAGTTCTTC.

By share, this clonotype ranks as medium-sized (0.01 to 0.1%). CDR3 nucleotides: TGCAGTGCGCCGGGACTAGCGGGAGGGTCCTACGAGCAGTACTTC. It yields the protein CSAPGLAGGSYEQYF. The V call is TRBV20-1, the J call TRBJ2-7, with 16 bases aligning to TRBD2. Trimming cost V 6 bases and J 1 base; bases outside gene matches: 3. The CDR3 runs to 15 residues. In germline, CDR1 is DFQATT, CDR2 SNEGSKA (reference sequence).

In this sample, this clonotype turned up many times. The chain uses TRBV12-3 or TRBV12-4 and TRBJ1-2, with D perhaps TRBD1 (6 bases). The CDR3 length is 12 residues. V lost 4 bases, J lost 8 bases, and 11 bases lay in between. The CDR3 coding sequence is TGTGCCAGCAGTTCTACAGGGTTCGGCTACACCTTC. Encoded protein: CASSSTGFGYTF.